This T cell receptor beta chain was sequenced during a study of blood T cell repertoires in COVID-19. Study background: Both acute and convalescent COVID-19 samples were obtained from the United States, Italy and Spain. Nucleic acid was either cDNA or gDNA, and it came from T cells, B-cell-depleted T cells, or PBMCs.

Authors' processing steps: Estimation of nucleated cell counts relied on the amplification of reference gene primers. The assay was immunoSEQ multiplex PCR, and TCRdb's table has in-frame clones only and misses some. V and J calls plus clone size are reproduced from that table; the DNA served to infer D and trimming. The sample has about 230,000 clones; about 83% are singletons. Deletions cut 4 bases from V and 5 bases from J, with 12 bases between. The CDR3 is 14 amino acids. In germline, CDR1 is SGHNT, CDR2 YYREEE (reference sequence). During active infection, Seattle patients enrolled and were then monitored through disease.

The TCR sequence derives from a woman aged 25 to 45 with COVID-19, enrolled during active disease. The specimen sequenced was peripheral blood. The rearrangement links TRBV5-4 to TRBJ2-2; maybe TRBD2 (6 bases). In DNA form, the CDR3 reads TGTGCCAGCAGCCCCAGACGGGGGACCGGGGAGCTGTTTTTT. Protein sequence: CASSPRRGTGELFF.